This T cell receptor (beta chain) was sequenced during a study of siplizumab effects on memory and regulatory T cells. The CDR3 is made up of 13 amino acids. Germline V lookup: CDR1 GTSNPN, CDR2 SVGIG (reference sequence). Trimming pared 0 bases from V and 1 base from J, leaving 6 bases between. For this clone: The antigen remains unidentified.

Overall study findings and caveats: Versus approximately 29% in controls, the mappable alloreactive CD4+ clones averaged about 63% Treg-derived with siplizumab. In unstimulated cells, naive T cells appeared more diverse than memory T cells and seemed major alloresponse contributors. Assignment to unstimulated subsets succeeded for only a minor fraction of the alloreactive clones. Proof of suppressive function in proliferating Tregs from siplizumab cultures was not established.

Sequencing used immunoSEQ multiplex PCR; TCRdb keeps in-frame clones, though not all of them. The table includes roughly 92,000 clones, just under 95% detected once. The chain carries TRBV30 and TRBJ2-5; D unresolved. The receptor comes from a human donor in good health. The sequenced sample was non-Treg CD4+ T cells sorted from blood. CDR3 protein: CAWSVLLQETQYF. CDR3 in DNA: TGTGCCTGGAGTGTACTCCTCCAAGAGACCCAGTACTTC.